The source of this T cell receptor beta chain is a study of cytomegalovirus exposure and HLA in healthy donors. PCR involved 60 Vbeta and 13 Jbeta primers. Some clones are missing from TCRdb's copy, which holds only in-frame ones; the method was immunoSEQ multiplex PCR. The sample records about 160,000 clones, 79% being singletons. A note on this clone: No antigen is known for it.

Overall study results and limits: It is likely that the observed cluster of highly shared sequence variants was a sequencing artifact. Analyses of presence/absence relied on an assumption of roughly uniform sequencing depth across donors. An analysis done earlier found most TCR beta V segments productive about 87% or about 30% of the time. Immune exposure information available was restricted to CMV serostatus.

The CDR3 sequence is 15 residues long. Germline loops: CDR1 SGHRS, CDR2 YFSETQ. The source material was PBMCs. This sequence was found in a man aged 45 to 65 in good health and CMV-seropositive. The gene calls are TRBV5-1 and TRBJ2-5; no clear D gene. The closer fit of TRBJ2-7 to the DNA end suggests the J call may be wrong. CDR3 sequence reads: CASSLGGADPYEQYF. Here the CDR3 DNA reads TGCGCCAGCAGCTTGGGCGGAGCTGACCCCTACGAGCAGTACTTC.